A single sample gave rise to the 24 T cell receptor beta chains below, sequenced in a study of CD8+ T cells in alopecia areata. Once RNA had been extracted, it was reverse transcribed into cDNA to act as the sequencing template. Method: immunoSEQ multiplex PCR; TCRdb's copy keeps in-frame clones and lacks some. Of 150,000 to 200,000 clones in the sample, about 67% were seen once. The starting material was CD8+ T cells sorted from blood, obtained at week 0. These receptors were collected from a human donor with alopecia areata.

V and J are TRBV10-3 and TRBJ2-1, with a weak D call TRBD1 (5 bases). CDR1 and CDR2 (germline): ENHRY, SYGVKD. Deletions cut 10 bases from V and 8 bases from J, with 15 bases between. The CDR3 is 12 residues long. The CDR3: CATTERGDEQFF. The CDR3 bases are TGTGCCACCACGGAAAGGGGCGATGAGCAGTTCTTC.

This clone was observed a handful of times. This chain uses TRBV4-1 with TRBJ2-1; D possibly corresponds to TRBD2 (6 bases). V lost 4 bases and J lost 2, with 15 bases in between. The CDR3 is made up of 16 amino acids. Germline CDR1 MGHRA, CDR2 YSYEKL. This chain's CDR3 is CASSPQGRGPYNEQFF. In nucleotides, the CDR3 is TGCGCCAGCAGCCCACAAGGGCGGGGACCCTACAATGAGCAGTTCTTC.

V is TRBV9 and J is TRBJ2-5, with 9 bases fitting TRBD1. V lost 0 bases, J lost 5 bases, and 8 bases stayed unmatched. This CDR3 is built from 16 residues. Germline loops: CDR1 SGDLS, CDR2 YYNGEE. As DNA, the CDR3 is TGTGCCAGCAGCGTAGGACAGGGGGGCGTATTGGAGACCCAGTACTTC. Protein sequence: CASSVGQGGVLETQYF.

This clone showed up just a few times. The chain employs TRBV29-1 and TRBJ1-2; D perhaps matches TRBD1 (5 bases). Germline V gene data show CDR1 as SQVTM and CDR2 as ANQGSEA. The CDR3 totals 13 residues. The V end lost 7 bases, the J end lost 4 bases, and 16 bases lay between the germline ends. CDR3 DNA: TGCAGCGATTATATGACAGCCCCCTATGGCTACACCTTC. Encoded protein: CSDYMTAPYGYTF.

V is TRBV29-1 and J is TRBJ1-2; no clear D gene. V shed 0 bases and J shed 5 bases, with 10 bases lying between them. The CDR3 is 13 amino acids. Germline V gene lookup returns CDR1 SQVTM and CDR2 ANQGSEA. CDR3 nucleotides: TGCAGCGTTGAAGATCCGGAAAAATATGGCTACACCTTC. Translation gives CSVEDPEKYGYTF.

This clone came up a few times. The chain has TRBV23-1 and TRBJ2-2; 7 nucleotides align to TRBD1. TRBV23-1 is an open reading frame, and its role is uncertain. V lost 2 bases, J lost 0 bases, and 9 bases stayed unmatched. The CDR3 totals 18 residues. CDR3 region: CASSQPPAQGTNTGELFF. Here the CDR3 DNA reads TGCGCCAGCAGTCAACCCCCCGCACAGGGGACGAACACCGGGGAGCTGTTTTTT.

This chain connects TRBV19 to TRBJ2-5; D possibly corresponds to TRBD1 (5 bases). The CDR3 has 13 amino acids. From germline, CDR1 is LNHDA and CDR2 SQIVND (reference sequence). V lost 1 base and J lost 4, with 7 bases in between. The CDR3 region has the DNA TGTGCCAGTAGTATAGGGGGCGGAGAGACCCAGTACTTC. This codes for CASSIGGGETQYF.

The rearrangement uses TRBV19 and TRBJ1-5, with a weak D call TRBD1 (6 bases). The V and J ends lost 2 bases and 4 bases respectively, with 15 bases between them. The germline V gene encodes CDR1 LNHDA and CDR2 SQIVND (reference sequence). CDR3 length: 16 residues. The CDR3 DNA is TGTGCCAGTAGTATAAGGGGGTACGTTCCGAATCAGCCCCAGCATTTT. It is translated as CASSIRGYVPNQPQHF.

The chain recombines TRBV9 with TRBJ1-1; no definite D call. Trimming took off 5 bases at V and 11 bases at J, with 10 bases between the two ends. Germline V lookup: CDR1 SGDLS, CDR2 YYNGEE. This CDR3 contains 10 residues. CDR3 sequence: CASRGRYAFF. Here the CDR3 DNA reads TGTGCCAGCAGGGGCAGGTATGCTTTCTTT. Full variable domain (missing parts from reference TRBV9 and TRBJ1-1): DSGVTQTPKHLITATGQRVTLRCSPRSGDLSVYWYQQSLDQGLQFLIQYYNGEERAKGNILERFSAQQFPDLHSELNLSSLELGDSALYFCASRGRYAFFGQGTRLTVV.

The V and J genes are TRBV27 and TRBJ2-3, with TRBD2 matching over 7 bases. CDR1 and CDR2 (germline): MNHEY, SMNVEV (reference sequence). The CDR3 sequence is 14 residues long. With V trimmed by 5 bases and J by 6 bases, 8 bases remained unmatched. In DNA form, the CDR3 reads TGTGCCAGCAGTATAGGGACTACCCTGGATACGCAGTATTTT. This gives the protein CASSIGTTLDTQYF.

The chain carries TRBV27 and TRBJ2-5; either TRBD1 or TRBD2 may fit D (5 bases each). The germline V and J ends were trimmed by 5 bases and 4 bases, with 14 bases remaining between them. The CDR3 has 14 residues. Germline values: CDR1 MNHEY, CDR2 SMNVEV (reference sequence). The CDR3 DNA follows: TGTGCCAGCAGTCCGCGGCAGGGACGAGAGACCCAGTACTTC. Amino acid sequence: CASSPRQGRETQYF.

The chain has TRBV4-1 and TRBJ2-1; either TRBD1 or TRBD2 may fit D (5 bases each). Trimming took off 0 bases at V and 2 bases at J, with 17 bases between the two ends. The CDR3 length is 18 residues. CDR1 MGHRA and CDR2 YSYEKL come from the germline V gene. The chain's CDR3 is CASSQDRGGTAPYNEQFF. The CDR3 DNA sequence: TGCGCCAGCAGCCAAGATCGGGGCGGAACAGCTCCCTACAATGAGCAGTTCTTC.

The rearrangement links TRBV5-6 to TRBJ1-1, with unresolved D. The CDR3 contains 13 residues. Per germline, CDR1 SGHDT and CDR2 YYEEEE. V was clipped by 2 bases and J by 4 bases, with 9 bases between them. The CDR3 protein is CASSFGQTTEAFF. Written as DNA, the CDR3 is TGTGCCAGCAGCTTTGGGCAGACCACTGAAGCTTTCTTT. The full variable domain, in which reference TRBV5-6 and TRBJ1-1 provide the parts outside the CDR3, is DAGVTQSPTHLIKTRGQQVTLRCSPKSGHDTVSWYQQALGQGPQFIFQYYEEEERQRGNFPDRFSGHQFPNYSSELNVNALLLGDSALYLCASSFGQTTEAFFGQGTRLTVV.

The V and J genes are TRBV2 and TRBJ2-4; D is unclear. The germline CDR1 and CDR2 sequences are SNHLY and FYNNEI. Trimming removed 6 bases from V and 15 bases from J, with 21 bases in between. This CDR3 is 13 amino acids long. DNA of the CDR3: TGTGCCAGCAGGGAACATACCAGTGTGGGATGGTACTTC. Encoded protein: CASREHTSVGWYF. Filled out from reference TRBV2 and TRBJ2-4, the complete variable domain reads EPEVTQTPSHQVTQMGQEVILRCVPISNHLYFYWYRQILGQKVEFLVSFYNNEISEKSEIFDDQFSVERPDGSNFTLKIRSTKLEDSAMYFCASREHTSVGWYFGAGTRLSVL.

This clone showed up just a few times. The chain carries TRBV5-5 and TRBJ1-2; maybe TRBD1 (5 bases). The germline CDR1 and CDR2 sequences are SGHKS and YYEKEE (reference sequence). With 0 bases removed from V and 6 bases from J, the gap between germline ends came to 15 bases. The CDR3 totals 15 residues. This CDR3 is CASSLVPRAADGYTF. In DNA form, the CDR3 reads TGTGCCAGCAGCTTGGTACCCAGGGCCGCGGATGGCTACACCTTC.

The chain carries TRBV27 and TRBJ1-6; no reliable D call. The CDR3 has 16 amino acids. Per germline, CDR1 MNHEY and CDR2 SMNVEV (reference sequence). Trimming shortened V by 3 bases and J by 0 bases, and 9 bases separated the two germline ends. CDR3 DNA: TGTGCCAGCAGTTTGGTGCCGAGCTCCTATAATTCACCCCTCCACTTT. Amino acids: CASSLVPSSYNSPLHF.

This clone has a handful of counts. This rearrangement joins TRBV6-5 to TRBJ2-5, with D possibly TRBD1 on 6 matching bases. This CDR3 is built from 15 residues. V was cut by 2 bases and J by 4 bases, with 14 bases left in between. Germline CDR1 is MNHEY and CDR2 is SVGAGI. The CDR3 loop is CASSYRGKQRETQYF. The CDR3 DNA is TGTGCCAGCAGTTACAGGGGGAAACAGAGAGAGACCCAGTACTTC.

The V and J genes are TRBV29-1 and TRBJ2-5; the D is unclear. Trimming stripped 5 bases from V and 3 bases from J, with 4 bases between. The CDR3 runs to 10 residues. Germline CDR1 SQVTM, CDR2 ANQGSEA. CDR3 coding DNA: TGCAGCGTTAATAAAGAGACCCAGTACTTC. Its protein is CSVNKETQYF.

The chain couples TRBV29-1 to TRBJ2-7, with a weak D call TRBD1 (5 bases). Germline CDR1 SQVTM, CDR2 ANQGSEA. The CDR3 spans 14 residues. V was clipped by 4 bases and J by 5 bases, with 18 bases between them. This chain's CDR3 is CSVGDRATGHEQYF. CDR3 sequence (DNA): TGCAGCGTTGGTGATCGGGCCACAGGCCACGAGCAGTACTTC.

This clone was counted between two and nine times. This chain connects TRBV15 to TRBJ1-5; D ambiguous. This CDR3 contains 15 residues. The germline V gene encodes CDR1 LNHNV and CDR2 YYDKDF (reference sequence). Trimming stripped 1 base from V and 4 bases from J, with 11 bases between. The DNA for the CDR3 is TGTGCCACCAGCAGAGCCGCGGGATGGAATCAGCCCCAGCATTTT. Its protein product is CATSRAAGWNQPQHF. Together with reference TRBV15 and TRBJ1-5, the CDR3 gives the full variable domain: DAMVIQNPRYQVTQFGKPVTLSCSQTLNHNVMYWYQQKSSQAPKLLFHYYDKDFNNEADTPDNFQSRRPNTSFCFLDIRSPGLGDTAMYLCATSRAAGWNQPQHFGDGTRLSIL.

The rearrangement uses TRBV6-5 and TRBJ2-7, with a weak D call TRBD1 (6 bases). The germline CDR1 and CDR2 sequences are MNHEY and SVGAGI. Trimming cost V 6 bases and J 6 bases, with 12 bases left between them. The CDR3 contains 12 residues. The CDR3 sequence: CASRSTGSEQYF. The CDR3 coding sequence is TGTGCCAGCAGATCAACAGGGTCCGAGCAGTACTTC.

CDR3 region: CASSGTGGARYTGELFF. The CDR3 DNA reads TGTGCCAGCAGCGGGACCGGGGGGGCGCGGTACACCGGGGAGCTGTTTTTT. V usage is TRBV14 and J usage is TRBJ2-2; 8 nucleotides line up with TRBD2. The length of the CDR3 is 17 residues. Trimming cost V 5 bases and J 3 bases; bases outside gene matches: 11. Germline V gene data show CDR1 as SGHDN and CDR2 as FVKESK.

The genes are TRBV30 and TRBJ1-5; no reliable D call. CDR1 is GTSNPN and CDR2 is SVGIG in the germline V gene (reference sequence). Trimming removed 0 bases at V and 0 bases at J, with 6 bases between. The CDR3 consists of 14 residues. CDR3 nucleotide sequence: TGTGCCTGGAGTGTCGGGGTTAGCAATCAGCCCCAGCATTTT. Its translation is CAWSVGVSNQPQHF.

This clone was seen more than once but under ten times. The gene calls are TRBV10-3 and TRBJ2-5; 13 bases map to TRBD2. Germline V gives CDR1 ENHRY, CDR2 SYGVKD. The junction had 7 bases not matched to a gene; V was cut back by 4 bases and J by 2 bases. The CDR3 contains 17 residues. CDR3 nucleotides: TGTGCCATCAGTGCCGAGGGACTAGCGGGACCTCAAGAGACCCAGTACTTC. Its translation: CAISAEGLAGPQETQYF.